This T cell receptor beta chain comes out of a study of control samples from healthy donors and cancer patients. Some clones are missing from TCRdb's copy, which holds only in-frame ones; the method was immunoSEQ multiplex PCR. The sample includes 100,000 to 150,000 clones, about nine tenths of them seen just once. CDR3 size: 15 residues. V trimming: 6 bases; J trimming: 6 bases; junction bases outside the gene matches: 8. Germline CDR1 and CDR2: MNHEY and SVGAGI. This TCR was sampled from a man aged 18 to 29 in good health. The sample consisted of blood. This chain links TRBV6-5 with TRBJ1-2, with 12 nucleotides matching TRBD1. The CDR3 region is CASSTGTGGYHGYTF. The CDR3 nucleotides read TGTGCCAGCAGCACCGGGACAGGGGGCTACCATGGCTACACCTTC.